The 27 T cell receptor beta chains given below trace back to one sample, sequenced in a study of T cell responses to AZD1222 COVID-19 vaccine. Assay used: immunoSEQ multiplex PCR; TCRdb lists only in-frame clones, some missing. This table has 110,000 to 150,000 clones, roughly 92% appearing once. The material was peripheral blood, obtained on day 0 of AZD1222 vaccination. The receptors shown here come from an adult in good health.

This chain links TRBV5-1 with TRBJ2-1, with TRBD2 identical over 10 bases. CDR1 SGHRS and CDR2 YFSETQ come from the germline V gene. This CDR3 spans 17 amino acids. Unmatched junction bases numbered 7, after V lost 4 bases and J lost 0 bases. The CDR3 spells CASSLGLAANSYNEQFF. Written as DNA, the CDR3 is TGCGCCAGCAGCCTCGGACTAGCGGCAAACTCCTACAATGAGCAGTTCTTC.

This clone was counted only a few times. The chain is built from TRBV7-2 and TRBJ1-6; 8 nucleotides match TRBD1. The J segment lost 4 bases and the V segment lost 6 bases, leaving 8 bases of the junction unmatched. This CDR3 contains 16 residues. CDR1 SGHTA and CDR2 FQGNSA come from the germline V gene. In nucleotides, the CDR3 is TGTGCCAGCAGACGAACAGGGGGGTCTTATAATTCACCCCTCCACTTT. This translates into CASRRTGGSYNSPLHF.

The chain uses TRBV7-2 and TRBJ1-1, with a possible D match to TRBD1 (6 bases). The CDR3 has 16 residues. V shed 4 bases and J shed 2 bases, with 17 bases lying between them. Germline V CDR1 and CDR2: SGHTA, FQGNSA. The CDR3 sequence is CASSSDRWTDNTEAFF. The CDR3 region has the DNA TGTGCCAGCAGCTCCGACCGATGGACAGATAACACTGAAGCTTTCTTT.

The rearrangement uses TRBV11-2 and TRBJ2-7, with 7 bases matching TRBD1. Germline CDR1 is SGHAT and CDR2 is FQNNGV. V lost 5 bases and J lost 2; bases outside the gene matches: 9. This CDR3 spans 15 amino acids. Here the CDR3 reads CASSPIRQGTYEQYF. As DNA, the CDR3 is TGTGCCAGCAGCCCAATTCGACAGGGAACCTACGAGCAGTACTTC.

The rearrangement uses TRBV27 and TRBJ2-6; D uncertain. CDR1 and CDR2 (germline): MNHEY, SMNVEV (reference sequence). V shed 7 bases and J shed 0 bases, with 13 bases lying between them. This CDR3 spans 16 amino acids. DNA of the CDR3: TGTGCCAGCACGATGACTTGGAGCTCTGGGGCCAACGTCCTGACTTTC. Translated: CASTMTWSSGANVLTF. Full variable domain (outside the CDR3, taken from reference TRBV27 and TRBJ2-6): EAQVTQNPRYLITVTGKKLTVTCSQNMNHEYMSWYRQDPGLGLRQIYYSMNVEVTDKGDVPEGYKVSRKEKRNFPLILESPSPNQTSLYFCASTMTWSSGANVLTFGAGSRLTVL.

The chain carries TRBV3-1 (or the pseudogene TRBV3-2) and TRBJ2-1; no definite D call. The CDR3 is made up of 12 amino acids. V dropped 2 bases and J dropped 13 bases, with 12 bases sitting between them. Germline V gives CDR1 LGHDT, CDR2 YNNKEL (reference sequence). The CDR3 protein is CASSQTETTQFF. The CDR3 coding sequence is TGTGCCAGCAGCCAAACGGAAACGACACAGTTCTTC.

V usage is TRBV12-3 or TRBV12-4 and J usage is TRBJ2-1; no firm D call. The CDR3 consists of 12 residues. With 6 bases removed from V and 7 bases from J, the gap between germline ends came to 10 bases. The CDR3 nucleotides read TGTGCCAGCAGGAACCAGGTGAATGAGCAGTTCTTC. Translation gives CASRNQVNEQFF.

This chain connects TRBV27 to TRBJ1-4, with TRBD1 matching 9 bases. This CDR3 is built from 16 residues. J was trimmed by 7 bases and V by 1 base; bases with no gene match: 7. Germline V CDR1 and CDR2: MNHEY, SMNVEV (reference sequence). The CDR3 is CASSLFTGGETEKLFF. In DNA, the CDR3 is TGTGCCAGCAGTTTATTCACAGGGGGCGAGACTGAAAAACTGTTTTTT.

The V and J genes are TRBV3-1 (or the pseudogene TRBV3-2) and TRBJ2-7; 7 bases agree with TRBD2. The V and J ends lost 4 bases and 0 bases, in that order; junction bases with no gene match: 6. CDR3 length: 15 amino acids. Germline CDR1 reads LGHDT; CDR2 reads YNNKEL (reference sequence). CDR3 amino acids: CASSPQVAGSYEQYF. The CDR3 region has the DNA TGTGCCAGCAGCCCGCAGGTAGCGGGCTCCTACGAGCAGTACTTC.

J is TRBJ1-4 and V is TRBV15, with D unresolved. This CDR3 comprises 13 residues. Trimming removed 1 base from V and 8 bases from J, with 8 bases in between. Germline CDR1 is LNHNV and CDR2 is YYDKDF (reference sequence). The CDR3 DNA sequence: TGTGCCACCAGCAGAGGGACGGACGAAAAACTGTTTTTT. It encodes CATSRGTDEKLFF.

As DNA, the CDR3 is TGTGCCAGCAGCATCGTTGGCGGGAGGTTCTACAATGAGCAGTTCTTC. Protein: CASSIVGGRFYNEQFF. This chain uses TRBV11-2 with TRBJ2-1; 8 nucleotides align to TRBD2. Germline CDR1 reads SGHAT; CDR2 reads FQNNGV. V shed 5 bases, J shed 3 bases, and the junction held 9 bases outside the gene matches. This CDR3 region has 16 residues.

The V and J genes are TRBV9 and TRBJ1-4; the D is unclear. Trimming stripped 4 bases from V and 7 bases from J, with 17 bases between. Germline loops: CDR1 SGDLS, CDR2 YYNGEE. This CDR3 region has 15 residues. The CDR3: CASSIRPGWAEKLFF. CDR3 sequence (DNA): TGTGCCAGCAGCATCAGGCCGGGGTGGGCTGAAAAACTGTTTTTT.

The V call is TRBV19, the J call TRBJ1-1; no reliable D call. CDR1 is LNHDA and CDR2 is SQIVND in the germline V gene (reference sequence). V gave up 2 bases and J gave up 0 bases, with 7 bases separating them. The CDR3 has 14 amino acids. The CDR3 DNA follows: TGTGCCAGTAGTATAACCAGCTTGAACACTGAAGCTTTCTTT. Encoded protein: CASSITSLNTEAFF.

The V call is TRBV10-2, the J call TRBJ1-3; D perhaps matches TRBD1 (6 bases). The germline V gene encodes CDR1 WSHSY and CDR2 SAAADI. The length of the CDR3 is 14 residues. The V and J ends lost 8 bases and 2 bases respectively, with 13 bases between them. The CDR3 spells CASRGQPAGNTIYF. The DNA of the CDR3 is TGCGCCAGCCGCGGACAGCCAGCTGGAAACACCATATATTTT.

The chain is built from TRBV9 and TRBJ1-3, with D unresolved. The CDR3 loop spans 15 amino acids. The germline V gene encodes CDR1 SGDLS and CDR2 YYNGEE. V lost 0 bases to trimming and J lost 0 bases, with 7 bases between them. CDR3 nucleotides: TGTGCCAGCAGCGTAGAGGGAGGCTCTGGAAACACCATATATTTT. It encodes CASSVEGGSGNTIYF. Filled out from reference TRBV9 and TRBJ1-3, the complete variable domain reads DSGVTQTPKHLITATGQRVTLRCSPRSGDLSVYWYQQSLDQGLQFLIQYYNGEERAKGNILERFSAQQFPDLHSELNLSSLELGDSALYFCASSVEGGSGNTIYFGEGSWLTVV.

The chain has TRBV7-9 and TRBJ2-7; tentatively, D is TRBD2 (6 bases). V was trimmed by 4 bases and J by 0 bases, leaving 16 bases between them. Germline V CDR1 and CDR2: SEHNR, FQNEAQ (reference sequence). The CDR3 extends over 16 amino acids. CDR3 coding DNA: TGTGCCAGCAGCTGGAAGAGCGGGCGGAGCTCCTACGAGCAGTACTTC. The encoded protein is CASSWKSGRSSYEQYF. Looking up the rest from reference TRBV7-9 and TRBJ2-7 gives the full variable domain: DTGVSQNPRHKITKRGQNVTFRCDPISEHNRLYWYRQTLGQGPEFLTYFQNEAQLEKSRLLSDRFSAERPKGSFSTLEIQRTEQGDSAMYLCASSWKSGRSSYEQYFGPGTRLTVT.

V usage is TRBV4-1 and J usage is TRBJ2-2; 11 nucleotides match TRBD2. Germline loops: CDR1 MGHRA, CDR2 YSYEKL. The J segment lost 5 bases and the V segment lost 2 bases, leaving 10 bases of the junction unmatched. The length of the CDR3 is 18 residues. Written as DNA, the CDR3 is TGCGCCAGCAGCCAAAGTGTTCTAGCGGGAGGAGGGACCGGGGAGCTGTTTTTT. It encodes CASSQSVLAGGGTGELFF.

The rearrangement uses TRBV6-5 and TRBJ1-1; TRBD1 agrees at 7 bases. The V gene's germline CDR1 is MNHEY and CDR2 SVGAGI. There are 13 residues in the CDR3. The J segment lost 1 base and the V segment lost 6 bases, leaving 2 bases of the junction unmatched. The CDR3 region has the DNA TGTGCCAGCAGGGGACAGTGGAACACTGAAGCTTTCTTT. This encodes CASRGQWNTEAFF.

CDR3 DNA: TGTGCCAGCAGCTTAGAGCAACAGGGGAAGGAGTTCTTC. It is translated as CASSLEQQGKEFF. V gene TRBV7-8 combines with J gene TRBJ2-1, with 7 nucleotides matching TRBD1. This CDR3 contains 13 residues. V shed 1 base, J shed 14 bases, and the junction held 8 bases outside the gene matches. Germline CDR1 reads SGHVS; CDR2 reads FQNEAQ.

The chain couples TRBV5-1 to TRBJ2-1, with D possibly called TRBD1 or TRBD2 (5 bases each). The CDR3 loop spans 14 amino acids. V lost 0 bases and J lost 10, with 14 bases in between. Germline CDR1 reads SGHRS; CDR2 reads YFSETQ. The CDR3 spells CASSLEGAPGEQFF. DNA of the CDR3: TGCGCCAGCAGCTTGGAGGGAGCCCCAGGGGAGCAGTTCTTC.

This clone was found a few times. This chain connects TRBV28 to TRBJ1-5, with no clear D. CDR1 is MDHEN, CDR2 SYDVKM, per germline. This CDR3 has 17 residues. Trimming stripped 5 bases from V and 0 bases from J, with 17 bases between. CDR3 residues: CASSPFRVVYSNQPQHF. The DNA for the CDR3 is TGTGCCAGCAGTCCCTTCCGTGTGGTGTATAGCAATCAGCCCCAGCATTTT.

This clone was seen only a few times. This chain joins TRBV10-1 and TRBJ2-7; no clear D gene. Trimming shortened V by 2 bases and J by 0 bases, and 8 bases separated the two germline ends. The CDR3 runs 14 residues. Germline CDR1 and CDR2: WNHNN and SYGVQD (reference sequence). Written as DNA, the CDR3 is TGCGCCAGCAGTGAGGACATCTTCTCCTACGAGCAGTACTTC. This gives the protein CASSEDIFSYEQYF.

The J gene is TRBJ2-1, the V gene TRBV4-1; 12 bases map to TRBD2. The CDR3 extends over 17 amino acids. V was clipped by 2 bases and J by 5 bases; unmatched bases: 7. Germline CDR1 reads MGHRA; CDR2 reads YSYEKL. The CDR3 coding sequence is TGCGCCAGCAGCCAATACTCTAGCGGGAGGGTAAACAATGAGCAGTTCTTC. Protein product: CASSQYSSGRVNNEQFF.

This chain uses TRBV7-9 with TRBJ1-3, with D possibly matching TRBD1 (5 bases). Deletions cut 5 bases from V and 2 bases from J, with 16 bases between. The CDR3 sequence is 16 residues long. From germline, CDR1 is SEHNR and CDR2 FQNEAQ (reference sequence). In DNA form, the CDR3 reads TGTGCCAGCAGCCTATCGGGACGGGGAACTGGAAACACCATATATTTT. Residues: CASSLSGRGTGNTIYF.

The chain uses TRBV30 and TRBJ1-1, with D possibly matching TRBD1 (6 bases). The V gene's germline CDR1 is GTSNPN and CDR2 SVGIG (reference sequence). The CDR3 has 14 amino acids. The germline V and J ends were trimmed by 2 bases and 11 bases, with 21 bases remaining between them. The CDR3 here is CAWSRQGPSGLAFF. The DNA of the CDR3 is TGTGCCTGGAGTCGTCAGGGGCCTTCGGGTTTGGCTTTCTTT.

The chain recombines TRBV4-1 with TRBJ2-1, with 11 bases matching TRBD2. With V trimmed by 0 bases and J by 9 bases, 10 bases remained unmatched. This CDR3 is 17 amino acids long. Per the germline V gene, CDR1 is MGHRA and CDR2 is YSYEKL. The CDR3 sequence: CASSQEIAGGPSGEQFF. The DNA for the CDR3 is TGCGCCAGCAGCCAAGAGATAGCGGGAGGGCCCTCAGGTGAGCAGTTCTTC.

This rearrangement joins TRBV12-2 to TRBJ1-4; the D call of TRBD1 is as the table states it, not checked on the DNA. TRBV12-2 is deemed a pseudogene. The CDR3 is made up of 18 amino acids. The CDR3 here is CASRLIRGHRTTNEKLFF. The DNA of the CDR3 is TGTGCAAGTCGCTTAATTCGGGGACACAGAACAACTAATGAAAAACTGTTTTTT.